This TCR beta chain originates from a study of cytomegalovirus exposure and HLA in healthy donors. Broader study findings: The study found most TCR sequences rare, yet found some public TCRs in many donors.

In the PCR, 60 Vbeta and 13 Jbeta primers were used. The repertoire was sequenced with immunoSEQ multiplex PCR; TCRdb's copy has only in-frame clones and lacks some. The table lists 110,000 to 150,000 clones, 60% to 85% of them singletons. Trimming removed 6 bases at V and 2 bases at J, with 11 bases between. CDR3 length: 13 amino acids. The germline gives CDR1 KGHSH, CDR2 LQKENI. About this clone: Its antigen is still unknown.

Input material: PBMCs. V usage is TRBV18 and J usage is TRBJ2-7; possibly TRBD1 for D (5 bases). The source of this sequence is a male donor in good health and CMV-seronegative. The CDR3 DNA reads TGTGCCAGCTCGCCGAGACAGACCTACGAGCAGTACTTC. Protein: CASSPRQTYEQYF.